This T cell receptor (beta chain) was captured in a study of PD-1 blockade in classical Hodgkin lymphoma. Whole-study results and caveats: The study reported lower baseline TCR diversity in newly diagnosed patients than in healthy donors. TCR diversity in CD4+, not CD8+, cells rose significantly by C4D1.

The V and J ends lost 7 bases and 2 bases, in that order; junction bases with no gene match: 15. The CDR3 extends over 17 amino acids. Germline V gene lookup returns CDR1 SGHTA and CDR2 FQGNSA. As regards this clone: Its antigen is not known.

Method: immunoSEQ multiplex PCR; TCRdb's copy keeps in-frame clones and lacks some. The sample yields about 27,000 clones, approximately 85% seen once. The time point was: cycle 4 day 1 (C4D1), after 6 weeks of nivolumab. Every patient experienced relapse after autologous stem cell transplantation, and brentuximab vedotin exposure varied. Negative magnetic selection isolated CD4+ T cells from thawed PBMCs. Patients had relapsed/refractory classical Hodgkin lymphoma with complete response, partial response or progressive disease as best response. The specimen comprised CD4+ T cells from blood, sampled before the fourth cycle of nivolumab. This chain links TRBV7-2 with TRBJ2-7; 9 nucleotides align to TRBD1. The sequence was collected from a human donor with classical Hodgkin lymphoma. In DNA form, the CDR3 reads TGTGCCAGCACCGCCAGGACAGGGGCGTCCCTTCCCTACGAGCAGTACTTC. Translation gives CASTARTGASLPYEQYF.